This T cell receptor beta chain originates from a study of molecular identifiers for immune sequencing clone quantification. Across the study: Four of five splits of RNA from 20,000 or 100,000 naive CD8 cells were sequenced in replicates.

This clonotype was recorded a few times. The CDR3 spans 13 residues. The germline V gene encodes CDR1 MNHEY and CDR2 SVGAGI. Trimming removed 5 bases from V and 5 bases from J, with 12 bases in between. Bulk TCR libraries used previously described methods and listed TCR primers. TCRdb processed the PCR reads anew with MiXCR; each CDR3 protein has one entry. The table shows some 590,000 distinct CDR3 sequences, with less than 30% occurring only once. Researchers sorted naive CD8 T cells as cells that were CD8+CD4-CCR7+CD45RA+. Sequencing used naive CD8+ T cells from blood, with Jurkat cell RNA spiked in. Specified subset: FACS-sorted CD8+CD4-CCR7+CD45RA+ naive T cells. The rearrangement joins TRBV6-5 to TRBJ1-1; D is ambiguous. The TCR comes from a human donor in good health. Some libraries in this study had Jurkat cell RNA spiked in. This CDR3 is CASSLLDGTEAFF. The CDR3 nucleotides are TGTGCCAGCAGTCTGCTCGACGGAACTGAAGCTTTCTTT.